The sample holds a few counts of the clone carrying this T cell receptor (beta chain). These data belong to a study of regulatory T cells in long-lasting Graves disease. Time point meaning: newly diagnosed GD, antithyroid drugs for less than 3 months. RNA from PBMCs was the source of the TCR library. V lost 2 bases, J lost 8 bases, and 15 bases lay in between. The CDR3 totals 14 residues. Germline V CDR1 and CDR2: MNHEY, SVGEGT. With iRepertoire HTBI primers and Arm-PCR of CDR3 regions, TCR beta libraries were built. TCRdb reprocessed the multiplex PCR reads via MiXCR and lists one record per CDR3 protein. The sample has 450,000 to 650,000 distinct CDR3 sequences; around 15% are singletons. The sample was also linked to a second study, of T cells in Graves' hyperthyroidism and ophthalmopathy. That source adds: Those with hyperthyroidism were 18 to 65 years old, newly diagnosed, and ill for under 2 months. Initially, a first-round RT-PCR of the TCR CDR3 employed the HTBI primer set. Ophthalmopathy was distinguished from stable hyperthyroidism by 13 V-J signatures.

Sequencing used peripheral blood mononuclear cells (PBMCs), obtained at new diagnosis, from a patient treated with antithyroid drugs. This clonotype was obtained from a woman aged 40-60 years with Graves disease. The chain employs TRBV6-2 or TRBV6-3 and TRBJ1-2; possibly TRBD1 for D (5 bases). CDR3 region: CASSYGGPIGGYTF. DNA of the CDR3: TGTGCCAGCAGTTACGGGGGACCCATCGGGGGCTACACCTTC.